This is a list of T cell receptor beta chains from one sample in a study of T cell responses to AZD1222 COVID-19 vaccine. Clones were read by immunoSEQ multiplex PCR, and TCRdb kept only the in-frame ones, dropping some. Of about 100,000 clones detected, more than 70% appear once; the ten largest clones hold approximately 7%. Sequenced material: peripheral blood, taken on day 0 of AZD1222 vaccination. The receptors shown here come from an adult in good health. Both conserved end residues are part of each CDR3. Fields, in order: D gene, V gene, clone size, J gene, CDR3 DNA, CDR3 protein. D genes are given only for firm matches. The size entry is marked missing in some rows and otherwise reads once, few, many or a size class.

-	TRBV3-1/TRBV3-2	-	TRBJ2-5	TGTGCCAGCAGCCAAGATTTGGTAGCGCGGGAGACCCAGTACTTC	CASSQDLVARETQYF
-	TRBV20-1	-	TRBJ1-2	TGCAGTGCTAGTGTCGGGGGCAGATATGGCTACACCTTC	CSASVGGRYGYTF
TRBD1	TRBV12-3/TRBV12-4	-	TRBJ2-7	TGTGCCAGCACCCGACAGGGTACTTACGAGCAGTACTTC	CASTRQGTYEQYF
TRBD1	TRBV19	-	TRBJ1-4	TGTGCCAGTAGTACCTTGGGACAGGGGAATGAAAAACTGTTTTTT	CASSTLGQGNEKLFF
TRBD1	TRBV3-1/TRBV3-2	-	TRBJ1-1	TGTGCCAGCAGCCCTCCCGACAGGGGGCTTTCTGAAGCTTTCTTT	CASSPPDRGLSEAFF
TRBD1	TRBV28	-	TRBJ1-1	TGTGCCAGCAGTCCCCCTCTGGGACAGGGACTGACTGAAGCTTTCTTT	CASSPPLGQGLTEAFF
TRBD1	TRBV29-1	-	TRBJ2-7	TGCAGCGTTGAAAAGGGGCAGGGGGCTGGGGAGCAGTACTTC	CSVEKGQGAGEQYF
-	TRBV6-2/TRBV6-3	-	TRBJ1-1	TGTGCCAGCAGTGGGGAGGGAGGGTTGAACACTGAAGCTTTCTTT	CASSGEGGLNTEAFF
-	TRBV24-1	-	TRBJ1-4	TGTGCCACCAGTGATTCTGGGGCCCCGGGAGGTCGTAATGAAAAACTGTTTTTT	CATSDSGAPGGRNEKLFF
TRBD2	TRBV4-1	-	TRBJ2-1	TGCGCCAGCAGCCAAGGGGCGGGAGGACCGGGATACAATGAGCAGTTCTTC	CASSQGAGGPGYNEQFF
-	TRBV30	-	TRBJ2-7	TGTGCCTGGAGTGTGACAATTAGCGGAACCTACGAGCAGTACTTC	CAWSVTISGTYEQYF
TRBD1	TRBV7-2	once	TRBJ1-2	TGTGCCAGCAGGGATACAGGGGGCTCATTGTATGGCTACACCTTC	CASRDTGGSLYGYTF
-	TRBV27	few	TRBJ1-5	TGTGCCAGCAGTTTGGAGAAGGGGAGCAATCAGCCCCAGCATTTT	CASSLEKGSNQPQHF
-	TRBV19	-	TRBJ2-1	TGTGCCAGTAGTCCCGGGGACACGGGCGGTGAGCAGTTCTTC	CASSPGDTGGEQFF
-	TRBV14	-	TRBJ1-4	TGTGCCAGCAGCCAAGAGGCAGGGCAAGCGGATAATGAAAAACTGTTTTTT	CASSQEAGQADNEKLFF
-	TRBV18	-	TRBJ1-3	TGTGCCAGCTCAATGGACAGTCCGCCTGGAAACACCATATATTTT	CASSMDSPPGNTIYF
-	TRBV6-5	-	TRBJ1-1	TGTGCCAGCAGTTACTCGGCGGACAGCGACACTGAAGCTTTCTTT	CASSYSADSDTEAFF
-	TRBV11-1	-	TRBJ2-7	TGTGCCAGCAGCTTAGCTCCCTACGAGCAGTACTTC	CASSLAPYEQYF
TRBD2	TRBV5-1	-	TRBJ2-2	TGCGCCAGCAGCTTGGGTTTAGCGGGAGGGCCCGGCACCGGGGAGCTGTTTTTT	CASSLGLAGGPGTGELFF
-	TRBV6-2/TRBV6-3	-	TRBJ1-4	TGTGCCAGCAGTTACTCTGCAGGGTCGTTACAGGAAAAACTGTTTTTT	CASSYSAGSLQEKLFF
-	TRBV4-2	few	TRBJ1-6	TGTGCCAGCAGCCCCCGGGGTCCGGAGGCCCTCCACTTT	CASSPRGPEALHF
-	TRBV9	once	TRBJ1-6	TGTGCCAGCAGCGGACACAGTGGGAGCTCCTATAATTCACCCCTCCACTTT	CASSGHSGSSYNSPLHF